This T cell receptor (beta chain) was retrieved from a study of Graves' ophthalmopathy and Graves' hyperthyroidism. RNA transcripts were the source from which TCR beta CDR3 regions were amplified. First-round RT-PCR with HTBI primers preceded a second-round multiplex PCR. MiXCR was run by TCRdb on the multiplex PCR reads, yielding one entry per CDR3 protein. The table has hundreds of thousands of distinct CDR3 sequences, 45% seen once. Unmatched junction bases numbered 7, after V lost 4 bases and J lost 8 bases. The CDR3 has 15 amino acids. Germline V gene sequence: CDR1 SEHNR, CDR2 FQNEAQ (reference sequence). CAS ≥3, NOSPECS ≥4, moderate-to-severe activity and duration under 3 months marked donors with ophthalmopathy.

V gene TRBV7-9 combines with J gene TRBJ1-5, with TRBD1 matching over 11 bases. Sequenced: peripheral blood. This TCR derives from an adult man with Graves' ophthalmopathy. Here the CDR3 reads CASSWRGQGGEPQHF. The DNA of the CDR3 is TGTGCCAGCAGCTGGCGGGGACAGGGGGGTGAGCCCCAGCATTTT.